One sample yielded the 15 T cell receptor beta chains listed below, sequenced in a study of T cell responses to AZD1222 COVID-19 vaccine. Data came from immunoSEQ multiplex PCR; TCRdb stores just in-frame clones and leaves some out. The table lists 150,000 or so clones, 93% of them singletons. The material was peripheral blood, obtained on day 0 of AZD1222 vaccination. The origin of the receptors is an adult in good health.

The chain couples TRBV25-1 to TRBJ2-5; 9 bases match TRBD1. The CDR3 length is 15 residues. Trimming took 5 bases from V and 1 from J; bases not matched to a gene: 5. Germline assignment: CDR1 MGHDK and CDR2 SYGVNS. The CDR3: CASSRGTGTQETQYF. In DNA, the CDR3 is TGTGCCAGCAGTAGGGGGACAGGGACCCAAGAGACCCAGTACTTC.

The V and J genes are TRBV3-1 (or the pseudogene TRBV3-2) and TRBJ1-1; 9 nucleotides agree with TRBD1. The CDR3 spans 13 residues. Trimming took 4 bases from V and 4 from J; bases not matched to a gene: 1. CDR1 LGHDT and CDR2 YNNKEL come from the germline V gene (reference sequence). The DNA of the CDR3 is TGTGCCAGCAGCCTACAGGGGGCCACTGAAGCTTTCTTT. Protein sequence: CASSLQGATEAFF.

V gene TRBV6-5 combines with J gene TRBJ2-3; 7 nucleotides line up with TRBD2. CDR1 and CDR2 (germline): MNHEY, SVGAGI. The ends lost 5 bases at V and 4 bases at J; junction bases unmatched: 6. The CDR3 is made up of 14 amino acids. The CDR3 DNA reads TGTGCCAGCAGTCAGCGGGATGACGCAGATACGCAGTATTTT. This translates into CASSQRDDADTQYF.

The chain uses TRBV4-1 and TRBJ1-2; TRBD1 matches 7 bases. CDR1 and CDR2 from the germline V gene are MGHRA and YSYEKL. The trim removed 2 bases at V and 2 bases at J, leaving 5 bases unmatched. The CDR3 runs to 15 residues. This CDR3 is CASSQPPQGNYGYTF. CDR3 DNA sequence: TGCGCCAGCAGCCAACCGCCACAGGGGAACTATGGCTACACCTTC.

This rearrangement joins TRBV7-7 to TRBJ2-7; 8 nucleotides line up with TRBD2. This CDR3 contains 15 residues. V lost 2 bases, J lost 4 bases, and 7 bases stayed unmatched. Germline CDR1 is SSHAT and CDR2 is FNYEAQ (reference sequence). The CDR3 DNA sequence: TGTGCCAGCAGCTTATCAGCGGGAGAAGCATACGAGCAGTACTTC. Its protein product is CASSLSAGEAYEQYF.

This clone was detected only once. The V and J genes are TRBV20-1 and TRBJ2-2; no reliable D call. The CDR3 is 13 residues long. The V end lost 3 bases, the J end lost 4 bases, and 9 bases lay between the germline ends. Per the germline V gene, CDR1 is DFQATT and CDR2 is SNEGSKA (reference sequence). DNA of the CDR3: TGCAGTGCTAGTTCCTCGGGCACCGGGGAGCTGTTTTTT. Translating it yields CSASSSGTGELFF.

The chain uses TRBV6-1 and TRBJ2-1; TRBD2 agrees at 8 bases. This CDR3 is 17 amino acids long. CDR1 and CDR2 (germline): MNHNS, SASEGT. V was pared by 1 base and J by 0 bases, with 5 bases of the junction left unmatched. CDR3 DNA sequence: TGTGCCAGCAGTGAAGGTAGCGGGACGAGCTCCTACAATGAGCAGTTCTTC. Its translation is CASSEGSGTSSYNEQFF.

The chain employs TRBV6-4 and TRBJ2-2, with D perhaps assigned TRBD1 or TRBD2 (5 bases each). V was pared by 6 bases and J by 3 bases, with 17 bases between. This CDR3 has 16 amino acids. Germline CDR1 is MRHNA and CDR2 is SNTAGT. The CDR3 sequence is CASSDGLTRDTGELFF. The DNA of the CDR3 is TGTGCCAGCAGCGACGGACTGACCAGGGACACCGGGGAGCTGTTTTTT.

This chain joins TRBV24-1 and TRBJ1-1, with a tentative D call TRBD1 (5 bases). Trimming took 5 bases from V and 0 from J, leaving 9 bases between them. Germline-derived CDR1 and CDR2 are KGHDR and SFDVKD. CDR3 size: 14 residues. The CDR3 bases are TGTGCCACCAGTGGAAGGGGAGTGAACACTGAAGCTTTCTTT. This gives the protein CATSGRGVNTEAFF.

The J gene is TRBJ2-7, the V gene TRBV6-5; weak D call: TRBD1 (5 bases). Trimming stripped 2 bases from V and 5 bases from J, with 13 bases between. The CDR3 runs 14 residues. Looked up from germline, CDR1 is MNHEY and CDR2 is SVGAGI. The chain's CDR3 is CASSYPAGQDEQYF. The DNA of the CDR3 is TGTGCCAGCAGTTACCCCGCAGGGCAAGACGAGCAGTACTTC.

This chain uses TRBV6-2 or TRBV6-3 with TRBJ2-1; 9 bases match TRBD2. Germline assignment: CDR1 MNHEY and CDR2 SVGEGT. The CDR3 is made up of 17 amino acids. J gave up 7 bases and V 6 bases, and 16 bases lay outside the gene matches. The CDR3 here is CASSLDRAGGPENEQFF. The CDR3 bases are TGTGCCAGCAGCCTCGACCGGGCGGGAGGGCCCGAGAATGAGCAGTTCTTC.

V usage is TRBV30 and J usage is TRBJ1-1, with TRBD1 matching over 8 bases. The CDR3 consists of 14 residues. After removal of 4 bases from V and 4 bases from J, the junction contained 8 bases not matched to a gene. The germline V gene has CDR1 GTSNPN and CDR2 SVGIG (reference sequence). DNA for the CDR3: TGTGCCTGGAAAGGACAGGGTTATATCACTGAAGCTTTCTTT. This encodes CAWKGQGYITEAFF.

The rearrangement uses TRBV28 and TRBJ1-1, with a tentative D call TRBD1 (6 bases). This CDR3 has 15 residues. The germline gives CDR1 MDHEN, CDR2 SYDVKM. V lost 4 bases and J 1 base, leaving 13 bases between the germline ends. The DNA for the CDR3 is TGTGCCAGCAGTTATGGGGGCACTTCGAACACTGAAGCTTTCTTT. Translating gives CASSYGGTSNTEAFF. Full variable domain (missing parts from reference TRBV28 and TRBJ1-1): DVKVTQSSRYLVKRTGEKVFLECVQDMDHENMFWYRQDPGLGLRLIYFSYDVKMKEKGDIPEGYSVSREKKERFSLILESASTNQTSMYLCASSYGGTSNTEAFFGQGTRLTVV.

The chain carries TRBV4-1 and TRBJ1-6; D unclear. The CDR3 is 14 amino acids. Trimming removed 5 bases from V and 7 bases from J, with 12 bases in between. Germline V gene data show CDR1 as MGHRA and CDR2 as YSYEKL. CDR3 DNA: TGCGCCAGCAGCAGCCGGGCTGAGAATTCACCCCTCCACTTT. As protein: CASSSRAENSPLHF.

The chain employs TRBV10-2 and TRBJ1-1; D remains unclear. V was cut by 3 bases and J by 10 bases, with 12 bases left in between. CDR3 length: 12 amino acids. The germline V gene encodes CDR1 WSHSY and CDR2 SAAADI. The CDR3 loop reads CASSERLARAFF. CDR3 nucleotide sequence: TGCGCCAGCAGTGAAAGGCTGGCGCGAGCTTTCTTT.